This T cell receptor (beta chain) is from a study of T cells expressing NK-cell markers. This CDR3 spans 14 amino acids. Germline V gene lookup returns CDR1 SGDLS and CDR2 YYNGEE. TCRdb reprocessed the 5' RACE reads and reports one entry per CDR3 protein, with no DNA. The sample shows under 600,000 distinct CDR3 sequences, and almost 1.5% sits with its ten largest clones. The source material was blood T cells: a sorted CD56 or NKG2C T cell subset, CD4+ or CD8+ T cells, or bulk PBMC T cells (not recorded which). The rearrangement uses TRBV9 and TRBJ2-5; checking the TCRdb D call of TRBD1 is not possible without DNA. This receptor was taken from a woman between 45 and 65 years old in good health. CDR3 in amino acids: CASSEGHIQETQYF.